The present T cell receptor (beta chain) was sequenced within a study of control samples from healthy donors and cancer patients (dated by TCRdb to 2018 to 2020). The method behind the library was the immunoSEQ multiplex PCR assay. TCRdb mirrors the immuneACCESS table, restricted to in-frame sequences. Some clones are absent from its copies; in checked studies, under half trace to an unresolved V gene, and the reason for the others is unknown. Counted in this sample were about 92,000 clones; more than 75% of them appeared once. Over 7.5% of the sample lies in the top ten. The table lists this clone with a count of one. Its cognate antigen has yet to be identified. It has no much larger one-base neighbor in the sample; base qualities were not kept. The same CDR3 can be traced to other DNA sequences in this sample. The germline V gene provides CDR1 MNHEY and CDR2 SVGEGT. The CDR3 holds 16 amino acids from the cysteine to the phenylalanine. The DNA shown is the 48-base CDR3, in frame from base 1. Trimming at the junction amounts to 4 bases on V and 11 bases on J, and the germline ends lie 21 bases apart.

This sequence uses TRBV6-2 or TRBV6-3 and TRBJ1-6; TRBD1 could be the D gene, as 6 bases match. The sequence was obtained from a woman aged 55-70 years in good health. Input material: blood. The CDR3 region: CASSSAGGGGRTPLHF. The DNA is TGTGCCAGCAGTTCGGCGGGTGGGGGGGGGCGGACACCCCTCCACTTT.